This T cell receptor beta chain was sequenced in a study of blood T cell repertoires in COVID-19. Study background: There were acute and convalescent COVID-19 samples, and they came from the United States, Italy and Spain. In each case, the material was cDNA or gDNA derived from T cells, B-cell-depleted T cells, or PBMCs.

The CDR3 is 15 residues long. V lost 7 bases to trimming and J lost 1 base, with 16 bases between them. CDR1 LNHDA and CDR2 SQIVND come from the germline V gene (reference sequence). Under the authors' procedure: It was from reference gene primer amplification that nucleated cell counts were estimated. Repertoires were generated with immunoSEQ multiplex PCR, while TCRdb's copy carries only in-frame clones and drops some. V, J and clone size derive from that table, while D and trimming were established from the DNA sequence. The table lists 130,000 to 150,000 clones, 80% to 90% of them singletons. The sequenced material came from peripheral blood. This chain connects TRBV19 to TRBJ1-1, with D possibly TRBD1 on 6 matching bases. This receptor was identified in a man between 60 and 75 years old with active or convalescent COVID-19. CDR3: CASKGEGERNTEAFF. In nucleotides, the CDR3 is TGTGCCAGTAAGGGGGAGGGCGAGAGGAACACTGAAGCTTTCTTT.